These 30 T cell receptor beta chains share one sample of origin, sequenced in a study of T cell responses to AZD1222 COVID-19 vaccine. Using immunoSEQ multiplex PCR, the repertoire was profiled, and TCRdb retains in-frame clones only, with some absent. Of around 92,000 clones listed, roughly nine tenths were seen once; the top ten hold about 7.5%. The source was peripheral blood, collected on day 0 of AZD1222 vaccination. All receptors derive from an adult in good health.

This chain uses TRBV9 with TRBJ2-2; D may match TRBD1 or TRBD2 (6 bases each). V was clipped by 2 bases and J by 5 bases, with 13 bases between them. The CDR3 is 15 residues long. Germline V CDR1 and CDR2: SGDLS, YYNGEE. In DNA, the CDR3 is TGTGCCAGCAGCGTTAGGGGGAGCGGGACCGGGGAGCTGTTTTTT. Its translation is CASSVRGSGTGELFF.

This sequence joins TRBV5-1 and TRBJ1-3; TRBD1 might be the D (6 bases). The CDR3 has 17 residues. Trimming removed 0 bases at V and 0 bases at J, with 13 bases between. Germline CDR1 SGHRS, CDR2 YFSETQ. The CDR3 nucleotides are TGCGCCAGCAGCTTGGCCTTGAGGGGGAACTCTGGAAACACCATATATTTT. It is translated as CASSLALRGNSGNTIYF. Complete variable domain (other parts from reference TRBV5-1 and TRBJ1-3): KAGVTQTPRYLIKTRGQQVTLSCSPISGHRSVSWYQQTPGQGLQFLFEYFSETQRNKGNFPGRFSGRQFSNSRSEMNVSTLELGDSALYLCASSLALRGNSGNTIYFGEGSWLTVV.

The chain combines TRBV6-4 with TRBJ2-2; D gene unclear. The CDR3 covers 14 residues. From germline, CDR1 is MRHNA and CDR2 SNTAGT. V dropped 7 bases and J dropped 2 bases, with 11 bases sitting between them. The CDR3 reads CASTPRANTGELFF. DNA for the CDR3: TGTGCCAGCACCCCGAGAGCTAACACCGGGGAGCTGTTTTTT.

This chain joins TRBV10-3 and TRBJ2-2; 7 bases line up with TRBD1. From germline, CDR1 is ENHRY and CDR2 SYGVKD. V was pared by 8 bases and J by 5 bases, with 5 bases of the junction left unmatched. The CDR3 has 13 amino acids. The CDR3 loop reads CAIEAGGTGELFF. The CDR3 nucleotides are TGTGCCATCGAGGCAGGGGGAACCGGGGAGCTGTTTTTT.

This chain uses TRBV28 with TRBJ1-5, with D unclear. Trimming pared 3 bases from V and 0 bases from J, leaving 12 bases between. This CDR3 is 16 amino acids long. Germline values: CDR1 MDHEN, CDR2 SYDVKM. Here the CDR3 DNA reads TGTGCCAGCAGTTTCGGGCGGTCATATAGCAATCAGCCCCAGCATTTT. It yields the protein CASSFGRSYSNQPQHF.

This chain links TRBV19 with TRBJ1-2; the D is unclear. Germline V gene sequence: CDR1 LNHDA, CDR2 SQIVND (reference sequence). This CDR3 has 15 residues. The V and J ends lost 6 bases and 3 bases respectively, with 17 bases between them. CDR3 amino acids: CASSPQAGIDYGYTF. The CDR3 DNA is TGTGCCAGTAGCCCTCAGGCGGGGATTGACTATGGCTACACCTTC.

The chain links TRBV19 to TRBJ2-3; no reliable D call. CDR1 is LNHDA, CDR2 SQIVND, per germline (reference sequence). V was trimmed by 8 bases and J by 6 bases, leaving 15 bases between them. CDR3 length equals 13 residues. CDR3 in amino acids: CASGLSVQDTQYF. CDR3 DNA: TGTGCCAGTGGCCTATCGGTGCAGGATACGCAGTATTTT.

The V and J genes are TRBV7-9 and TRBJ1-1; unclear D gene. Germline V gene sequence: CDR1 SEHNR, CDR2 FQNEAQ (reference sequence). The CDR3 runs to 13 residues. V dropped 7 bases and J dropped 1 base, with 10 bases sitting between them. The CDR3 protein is CASIPRRNTEAFF. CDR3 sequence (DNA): TGTGCCAGCATCCCACGTCGGAACACTGAAGCTTTCTTT.

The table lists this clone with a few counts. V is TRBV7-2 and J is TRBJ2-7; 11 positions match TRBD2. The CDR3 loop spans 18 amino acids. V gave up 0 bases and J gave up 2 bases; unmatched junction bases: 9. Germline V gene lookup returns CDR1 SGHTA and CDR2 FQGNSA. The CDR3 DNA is TGTGCCAGCAGCTTAGCGGTGGCCTCACTAGCGGGGGCCTACGAGCAGTACTTC. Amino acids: CASSLAVASLAGAYEQYF.

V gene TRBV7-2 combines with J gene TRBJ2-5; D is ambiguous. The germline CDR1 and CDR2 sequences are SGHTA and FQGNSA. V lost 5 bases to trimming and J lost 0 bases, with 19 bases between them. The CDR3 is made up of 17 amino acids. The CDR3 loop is CASSPPRFGPYQETQYF. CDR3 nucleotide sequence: TGTGCCAGCAGCCCCCCGAGATTTGGCCCGTACCAAGAGACCCAGTACTTC.

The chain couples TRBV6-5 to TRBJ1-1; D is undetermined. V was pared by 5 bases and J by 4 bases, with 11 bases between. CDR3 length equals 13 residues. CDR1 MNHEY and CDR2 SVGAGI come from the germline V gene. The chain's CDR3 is CASSRASSTEAFF. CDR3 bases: TGTGCCAGCAGTAGAGCAAGCAGCACTGAAGCTTTCTTT.

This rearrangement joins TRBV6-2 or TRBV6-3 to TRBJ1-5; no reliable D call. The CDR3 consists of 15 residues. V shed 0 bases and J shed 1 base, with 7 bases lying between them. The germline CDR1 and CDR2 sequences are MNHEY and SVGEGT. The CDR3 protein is CASSYSVDSNQPQHF. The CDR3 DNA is TGTGCCAGCAGTTACTCGGTTGACAGCAATCAGCCCCAGCATTTT.

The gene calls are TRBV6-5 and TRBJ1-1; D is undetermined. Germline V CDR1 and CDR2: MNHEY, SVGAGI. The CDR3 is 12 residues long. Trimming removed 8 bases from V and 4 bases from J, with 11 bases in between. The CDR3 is CASSRESTEAFF. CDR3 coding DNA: TGTGCCAGCTCTAGGGAGAGCACTGAAGCTTTCTTT.

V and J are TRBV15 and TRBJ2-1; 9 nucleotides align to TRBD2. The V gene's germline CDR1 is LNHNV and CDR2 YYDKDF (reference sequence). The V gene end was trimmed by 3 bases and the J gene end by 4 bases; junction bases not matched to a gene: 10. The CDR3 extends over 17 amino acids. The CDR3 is CATSSGASGILYNEQFF. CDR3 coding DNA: TGTGCCACCAGCAGTGGGGCTAGCGGGATATTGTACAATGAGCAGTTCTTC.

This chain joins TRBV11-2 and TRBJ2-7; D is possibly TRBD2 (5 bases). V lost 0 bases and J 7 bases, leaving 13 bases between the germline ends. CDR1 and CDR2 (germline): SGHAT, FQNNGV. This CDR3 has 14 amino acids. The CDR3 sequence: CASSLERVAGEQYF. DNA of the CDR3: TGTGCCAGCAGCTTAGAACGGGTTGCGGGTGAGCAGTACTTC.

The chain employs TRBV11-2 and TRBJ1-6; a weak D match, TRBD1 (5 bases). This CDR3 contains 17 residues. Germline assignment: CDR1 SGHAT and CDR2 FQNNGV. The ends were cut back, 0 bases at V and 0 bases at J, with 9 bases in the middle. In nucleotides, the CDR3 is TGTGCCAGCAGCTTAGATCGGGGGAGCTCCTATAATTCACCCCTCCACTTT. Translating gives CASSLDRGSSYNSPLHF.

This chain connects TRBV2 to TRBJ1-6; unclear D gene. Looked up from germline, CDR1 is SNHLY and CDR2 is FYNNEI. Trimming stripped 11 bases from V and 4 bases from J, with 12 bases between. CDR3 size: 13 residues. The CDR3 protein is CASIQSYNSPLHF. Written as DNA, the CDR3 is TGTGCCTCCATACAGAGTTATAATTCACCCCTCCACTTT.

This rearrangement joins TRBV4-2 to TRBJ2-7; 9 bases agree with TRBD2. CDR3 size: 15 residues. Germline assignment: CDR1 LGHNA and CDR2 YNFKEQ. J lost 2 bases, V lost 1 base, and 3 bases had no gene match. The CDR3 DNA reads TGTGCCAGCAGCCAAGTGGGCGGGGGGGCCTACGAGCAGTACTTC. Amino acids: CASSQVGGGAYEQYF.

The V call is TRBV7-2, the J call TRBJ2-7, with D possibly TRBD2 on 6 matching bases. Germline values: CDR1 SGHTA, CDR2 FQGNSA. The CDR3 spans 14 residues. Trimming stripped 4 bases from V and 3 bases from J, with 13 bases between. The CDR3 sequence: CASSSRGGNYEQYF. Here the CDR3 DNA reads TGTGCCAGCAGCTCACGTGGGGGGAACTACGAGCAGTACTTC. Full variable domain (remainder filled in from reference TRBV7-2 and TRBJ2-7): GAGVSQSPSNKVTEKGKDVELRCDPISGHTALYWYRQSLGQGLEFLIYFQGNSAPDKSGLPSDRFSAERTGGSVSTLTIQRTQQEDSAVYLCASSSRGGNYEQYFGPGTRLTVT.

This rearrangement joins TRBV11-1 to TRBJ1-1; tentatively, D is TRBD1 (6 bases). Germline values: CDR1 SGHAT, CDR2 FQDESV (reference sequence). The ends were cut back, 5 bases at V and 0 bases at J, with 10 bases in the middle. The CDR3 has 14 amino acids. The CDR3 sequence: CASSGGHLNTEAFF. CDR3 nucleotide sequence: TGTGCCAGCAGCGGGGGACACTTGAACACTGAAGCTTTCTTT.

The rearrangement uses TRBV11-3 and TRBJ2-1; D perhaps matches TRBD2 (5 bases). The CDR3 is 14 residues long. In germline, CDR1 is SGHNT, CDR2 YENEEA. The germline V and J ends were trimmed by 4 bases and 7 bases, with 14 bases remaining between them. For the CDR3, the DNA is TGTGCCAGCAGCTCGCCCGGGGTCAGGAATGAGCAGTTCTTC. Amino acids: CASSSPGVRNEQFF. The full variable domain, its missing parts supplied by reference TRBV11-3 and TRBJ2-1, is EAGVVQSPRYKIIEKKQPVAFWCNPISGHNTLYWYLQNLGQGPELLIRYENEEAVDDSQLPKDRFSAERLKGVDSTLKIQPAELGDSAVYLCASSSPGVRNEQFFGPGTRLTVL.

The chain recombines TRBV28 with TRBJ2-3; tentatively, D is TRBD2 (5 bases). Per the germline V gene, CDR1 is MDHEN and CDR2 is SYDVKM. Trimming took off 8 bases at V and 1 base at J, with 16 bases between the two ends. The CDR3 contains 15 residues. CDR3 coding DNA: TGTGCCAGCGGCGGAAGAGGGCGTGGCACAGATACGCAGTATTTT. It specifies CASGGRGRGTDTQYF.

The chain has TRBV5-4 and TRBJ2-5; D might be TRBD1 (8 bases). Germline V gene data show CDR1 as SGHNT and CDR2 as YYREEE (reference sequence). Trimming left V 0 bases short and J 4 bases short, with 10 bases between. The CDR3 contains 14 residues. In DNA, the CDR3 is TGTGCCAGCAGCTTGGACAGGGGGGGAGAGACCCAGTACTTC. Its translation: CASSLDRGGETQYF.

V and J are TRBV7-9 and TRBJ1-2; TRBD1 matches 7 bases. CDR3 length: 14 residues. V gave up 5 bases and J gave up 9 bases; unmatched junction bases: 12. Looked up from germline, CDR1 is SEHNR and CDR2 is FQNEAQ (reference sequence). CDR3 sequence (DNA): TGTGCCAGCAGCCCTATCCCCGGGACAGTTAGCTACACCTTC. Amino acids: CASSPIPGTVSYTF.

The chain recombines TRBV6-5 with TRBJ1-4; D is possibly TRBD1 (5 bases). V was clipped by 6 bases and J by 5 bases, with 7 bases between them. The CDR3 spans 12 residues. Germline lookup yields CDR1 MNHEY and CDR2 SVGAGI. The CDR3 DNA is TGTGCCAGCAGACAGGCCAATGAAAAACTGTTTTTT. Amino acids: CASRQANEKLFF.

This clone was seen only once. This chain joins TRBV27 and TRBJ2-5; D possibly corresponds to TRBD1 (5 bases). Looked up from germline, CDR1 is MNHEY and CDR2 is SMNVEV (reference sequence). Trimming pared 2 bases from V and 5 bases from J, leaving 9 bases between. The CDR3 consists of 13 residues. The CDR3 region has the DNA TGTGCCAGCAGTTTAGTAGCAGGGGAGACCCAGTACTTC. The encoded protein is CASSLVAGETQYF.

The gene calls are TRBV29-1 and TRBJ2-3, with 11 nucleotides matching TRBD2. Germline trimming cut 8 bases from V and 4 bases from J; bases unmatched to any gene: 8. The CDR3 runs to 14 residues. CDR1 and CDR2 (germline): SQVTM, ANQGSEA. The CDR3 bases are TGCAGCTTGACTAGCGGGGTTGGTGCAGATACGCAGTATTTT. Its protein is CSLTSGVGADTQYF.

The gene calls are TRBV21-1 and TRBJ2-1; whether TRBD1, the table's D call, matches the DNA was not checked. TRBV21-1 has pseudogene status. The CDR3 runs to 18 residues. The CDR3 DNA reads TGTGCCAGCAGCACGCCGACCGCCTACAGGGGCTCCTACAATGAGCAGTTCTTC. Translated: CASSTPTAYRGSYNEQFF.

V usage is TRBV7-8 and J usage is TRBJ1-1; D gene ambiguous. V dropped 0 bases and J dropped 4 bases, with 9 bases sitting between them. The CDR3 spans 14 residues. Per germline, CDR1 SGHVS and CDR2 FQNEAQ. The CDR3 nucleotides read TGTGCCAGCAGCTTAGCGGAGGGTGCCACTGAAGCTTTCTTT. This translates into CASSLAEGATEAFF.

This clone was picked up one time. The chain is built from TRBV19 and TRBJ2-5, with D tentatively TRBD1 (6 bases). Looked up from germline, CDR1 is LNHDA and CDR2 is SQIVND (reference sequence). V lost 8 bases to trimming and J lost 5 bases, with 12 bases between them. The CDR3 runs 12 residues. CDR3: CASSQGRETQYF. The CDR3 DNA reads TGTGCCAGTTCACAGGGTCGCGAGACCCAGTACTTC.